This TCR beta chain was sequenced in a study of tumour-infiltrating T cells in Burkitt lymphoma. Profiling relied on immunoSEQ multiplex PCR, and the TCRdb table lists in-frame clones only, not all of them. The sample records roughly 9,100 clones, less than 65% being singletons. Looked up from germline, CDR1 is SNHLY and CDR2 is FYNNEI. There are 11 residues in the CDR3. V was trimmed by 8 bases and J by 6 bases, leaving 7 bases between them. The chain carries TRBV2 and TRBJ1-4, with D possibly TRBD1 on 6 matching bases. The sequencing sample was made of tumor tissue. The sequence derives from a human donor with diffuse large B-cell lymphoma. CDR3 loop: CASGTYEKLFF. In nucleotides, the CDR3 is TGTGCCAGCGGGACATATGAAAAACTGTTTTTT.